This TCR beta chain was identified in a study of technical replicates of blood from several donors. Trimming shortened V by 2 bases and J by 8 bases, and 13 bases separated the two germline ends. The CDR3 length is 14 residues. Germline lookup yields CDR1 SSHAT and CDR2 FNYEAQ (reference sequence). Repertoires were generated with immunoSEQ multiplex PCR, while TCRdb's copy carries only in-frame clones and drops some. The sample yields 65,000 to 85,000 clones, around nine tenths seen once. The sequenced sample was T cells isolated from PBMCs. The sequence was obtained from a human donor in good health. The V call is TRBV7-7, the J call TRBJ2-1; a possible D gene is TRBD1 (5 bases). CDR3 DNA sequence: TGTGCCAGCAGCTTAAACCAGGGTTTCGATGAGCAGTTCTTC. Its protein is CASSLNQGFDEQFF.